This T cell receptor beta chain was identified in a study of radiotherapy plus CTLA-4 blockade in lung cancer. Whole-study context: Objective responses were observed in 15% to 20% of patients, and disease control was achieved by 30% to 35%.

Broader study findings: After treatment with radiotherapy plus ipilimumab, TCR clones that came from the tumor expanded in blood.

For this clone: Its specificity is not known.

The repertoire was sequenced with immunoSEQ multiplex PCR; TCRdb's copy has only in-frame clones and lacks some. The sample contains over 80,000 clones, 75% to 90% of which appear only once. Participants had chemo-refractory metastatic non-small-cell lung cancer and were treated with focal radiation plus ipilimumab CTLA-4 blockade. Germline CDR1 reads ENHRY; CDR2 reads SYGVKD. The CDR3 runs 15 residues. The receptor was derived from a human donor with non-small cell lung cancer who had stable disease on radiotherapy plus ipilimumab. This sequence joins TRBV10-3 and TRBJ2-5; D perhaps matches TRBD2 (5 bases). The J call is uncertain, as TRBJ2-7 better fits the DNA end. This specimen consisted of peripheral blood, obtained from a patient treated with radiotherapy plus ipilimumab. In nucleotides, the CDR3 is TGTGCCATCAGTGAGCCCGAGAGGGCAGCCTACGAGCAGTACTTC. As protein: CAISEPERAAYEQYF.